The 2 T cell receptor beta chains below were found in one sample sequenced in a study of T cell responses to AZD1222 COVID-19 vaccine. Sequencing was performed with immunoSEQ multiplex PCR; in TCRdb, only in-frame clones are kept and a portion is missing. The top ten hold 2.5% to 3% of the sample, which has 100,000 or so clones, 87% seen once. Sample: peripheral blood, taken on day 0 of AZD1222 vaccination. The receptor source for this set is an adult in good health.

The genes are TRBV7-2 and TRBJ1-2; maybe TRBD1 (5 bases). Trimming cost V 7 bases and J 0 bases, with 15 bases left between them. Germline CDR1 reads SGHTA; CDR2 reads FQGNSA. The CDR3 extends over 15 amino acids. In DNA, the CDR3 is TGTGCCAGCACCCCGGGTGGGGGATCTAACTATGGCTACACCTTC. It is translated as CASTPGGGSNYGYTF. The whole variable domain, remainder taken from reference TRBV7-2 and TRBJ1-2, is GAGVSQSPSNKVTEKGKDVELRCDPISGHTALYWYRQSLGQGLEFLIYFQGNSAPDKSGLPSDRFSAERTGGSVSTLTIQRTQQEDSAVYLCASTPGGGSNYGYTFGSGTRLTVV.

The J gene is TRBJ2-7, the V gene TRBV6-5; 11 bases align to TRBD2. This CDR3 comprises 14 residues. V was pared by 5 bases and J by 7 bases, with 7 bases of the junction left unmatched. From germline, CDR1 is MNHEY and CDR2 SVGAGI. The CDR3 bases are TGTGCCAGCAGTAGGCGGACTAGCGGGTCAGAGCAGTACTTC. Its translation: CASSRRTSGSEQYF.